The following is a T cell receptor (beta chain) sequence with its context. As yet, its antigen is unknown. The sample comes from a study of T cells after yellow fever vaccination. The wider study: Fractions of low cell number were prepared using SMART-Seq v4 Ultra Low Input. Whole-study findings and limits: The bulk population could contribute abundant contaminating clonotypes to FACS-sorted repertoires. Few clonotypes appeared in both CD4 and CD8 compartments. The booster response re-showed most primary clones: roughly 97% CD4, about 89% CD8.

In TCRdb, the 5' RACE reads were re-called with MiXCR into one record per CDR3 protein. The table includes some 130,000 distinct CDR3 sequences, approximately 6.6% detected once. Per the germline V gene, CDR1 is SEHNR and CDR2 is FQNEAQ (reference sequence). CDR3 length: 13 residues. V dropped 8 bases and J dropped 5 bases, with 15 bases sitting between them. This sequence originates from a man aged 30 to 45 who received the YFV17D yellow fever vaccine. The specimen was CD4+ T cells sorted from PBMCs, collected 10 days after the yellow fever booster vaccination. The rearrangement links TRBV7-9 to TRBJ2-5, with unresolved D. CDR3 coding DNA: TGTGCCAGCGACCTAACTGGTTTGGAGACCCAGTACTTC. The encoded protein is CASDLTGLETQYF.